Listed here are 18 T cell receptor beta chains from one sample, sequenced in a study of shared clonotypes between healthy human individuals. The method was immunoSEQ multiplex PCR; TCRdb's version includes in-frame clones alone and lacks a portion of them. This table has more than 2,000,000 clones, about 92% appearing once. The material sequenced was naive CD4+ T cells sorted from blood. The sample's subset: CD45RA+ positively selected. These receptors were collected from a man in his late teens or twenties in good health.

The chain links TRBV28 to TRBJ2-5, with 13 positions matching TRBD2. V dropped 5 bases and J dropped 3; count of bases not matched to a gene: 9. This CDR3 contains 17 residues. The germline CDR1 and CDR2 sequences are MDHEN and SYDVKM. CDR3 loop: CASSLRLAGGKKETQYF. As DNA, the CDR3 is TGTGCCAGCAGTCTTAGACTAGCGGGGGGCAAAAAAGAGACCCAGTACTTC.

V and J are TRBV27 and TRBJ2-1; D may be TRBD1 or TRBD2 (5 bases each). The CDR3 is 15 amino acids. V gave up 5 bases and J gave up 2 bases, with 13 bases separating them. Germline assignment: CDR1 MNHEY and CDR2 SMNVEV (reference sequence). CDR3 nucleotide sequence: TGTGCCAGCAGTCCGCTGGGGGAGACCTACAATGAGCAGTTCTTC. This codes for CASSPLGETYNEQFF.

This CDR3 is CASSYQTGQGVGYTF. CDR3 bases: TGTGCCAGCAGTTACCAGACGGGGCAAGGGGTTGGCTACACCTTC. V is TRBV6-5 and J is TRBJ1-2; tentatively, D is TRBD1 (5 bases). This CDR3 is built from 15 residues. Germline V gene lookup returns CDR1 MNHEY and CDR2 SVGAGI. Deletions cut 2 bases from V and 7 bases from J, with 17 bases between.

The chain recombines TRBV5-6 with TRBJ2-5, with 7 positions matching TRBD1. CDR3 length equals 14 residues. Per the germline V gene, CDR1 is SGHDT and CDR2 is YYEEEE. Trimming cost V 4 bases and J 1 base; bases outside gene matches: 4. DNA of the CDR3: TGTGCCAGCAGCCCAACAGGGGTCCAAGAGACCCAGTACTTC. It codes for CASSPTGVQETQYF.

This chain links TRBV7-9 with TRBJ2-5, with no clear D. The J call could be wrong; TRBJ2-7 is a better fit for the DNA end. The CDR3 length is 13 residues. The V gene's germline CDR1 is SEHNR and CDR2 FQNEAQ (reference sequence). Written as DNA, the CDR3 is TGTGCCAGCAGCCTAGACGGATGGTACGAGCAGTACTTC. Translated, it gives CASSLDGWYEQYF.

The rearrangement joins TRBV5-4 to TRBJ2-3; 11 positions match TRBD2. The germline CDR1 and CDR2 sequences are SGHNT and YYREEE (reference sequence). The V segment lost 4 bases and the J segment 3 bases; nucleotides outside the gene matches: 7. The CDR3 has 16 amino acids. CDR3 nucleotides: TGTGCCAGCAGCGCCATACTAGCGGGGGATACAGATACGCAGTATTTT. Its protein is CASSAILAGDTDTQYF.

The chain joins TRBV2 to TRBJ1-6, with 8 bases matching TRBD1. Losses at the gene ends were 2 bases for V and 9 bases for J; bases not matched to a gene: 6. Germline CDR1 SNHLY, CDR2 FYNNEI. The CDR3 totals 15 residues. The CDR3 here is CASSERAGGFSPLHF. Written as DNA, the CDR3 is TGTGCCAGCAGTGAAAGGGCAGGGGGCTTTTCACCCCTCCACTTT.

The CDR3 loop is CSAQKTSGGREEKLFF. CDR3 bases: TGCAGCGCCCAAAAAACCTCAGGGGGCCGGGAAGAAAAACTGTTTTTT. The chain recombines TRBV29-1 with TRBJ1-4; 8 bases fit TRBD1. The CDR3 is 16 residues long. Germline-derived CDR1 and CDR2 are SQVTM and ANQGSEA. Trimming at V came to 7 bases and at J to 8 bases, leaving 18 bases not matched to a gene.

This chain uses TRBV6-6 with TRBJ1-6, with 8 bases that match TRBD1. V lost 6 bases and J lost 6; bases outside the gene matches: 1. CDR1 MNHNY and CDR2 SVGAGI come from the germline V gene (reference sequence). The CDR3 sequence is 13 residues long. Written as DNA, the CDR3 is TGTGCCAGCAGGACAGGGGCTAATTCACCCCTCCACTTT. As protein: CASRTGANSPLHF.

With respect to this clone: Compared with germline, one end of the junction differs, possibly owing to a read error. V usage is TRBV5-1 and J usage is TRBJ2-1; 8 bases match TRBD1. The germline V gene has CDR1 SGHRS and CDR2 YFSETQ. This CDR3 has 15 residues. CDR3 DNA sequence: TGCGCCAGCAGCCGGCAGGCAGGGGGCTACGATGAGCAGTTCTTC. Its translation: CASSRQAGGYDEQFF.

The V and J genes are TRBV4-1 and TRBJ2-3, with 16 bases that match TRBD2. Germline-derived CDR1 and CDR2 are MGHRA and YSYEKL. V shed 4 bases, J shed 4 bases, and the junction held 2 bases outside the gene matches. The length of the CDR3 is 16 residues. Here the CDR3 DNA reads TGCGCCAGCAGCCCAGGGACTAGCGGGGGGGCAGATACGCAGTATTTT. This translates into CASSPGTSGGADTQYF.

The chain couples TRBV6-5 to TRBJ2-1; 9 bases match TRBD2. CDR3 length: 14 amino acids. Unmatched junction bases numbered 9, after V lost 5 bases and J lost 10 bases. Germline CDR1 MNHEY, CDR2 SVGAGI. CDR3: CASSPRLAGMEQFF. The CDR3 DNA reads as TGTGCCAGCAGTCCCCGCCTAGCGGGAATGGAGCAGTTCTTC.

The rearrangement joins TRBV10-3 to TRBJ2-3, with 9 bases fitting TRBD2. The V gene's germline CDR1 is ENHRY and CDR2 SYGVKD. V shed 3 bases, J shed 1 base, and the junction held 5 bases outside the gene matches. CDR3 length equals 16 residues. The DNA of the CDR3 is TGTGCCATCAGTGATCACTTAGCGGGGGGCACAGATACGCAGTATTTT. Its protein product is CAISDHLAGGTDTQYF.

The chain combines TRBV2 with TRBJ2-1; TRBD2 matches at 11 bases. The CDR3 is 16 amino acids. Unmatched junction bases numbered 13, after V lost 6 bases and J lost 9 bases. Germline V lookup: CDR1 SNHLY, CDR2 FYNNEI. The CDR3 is CASRRRSGRASGEQFF. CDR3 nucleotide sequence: TGTGCCAGCAGACGCCGTAGCGGGAGGGCCTCCGGTGAGCAGTTCTTC.

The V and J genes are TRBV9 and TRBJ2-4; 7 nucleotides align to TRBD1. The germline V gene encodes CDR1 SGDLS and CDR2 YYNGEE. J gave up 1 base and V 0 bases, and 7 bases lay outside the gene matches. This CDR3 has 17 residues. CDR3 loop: CASSVEGASRAKNIQYF. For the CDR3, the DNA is TGTGCCAGCAGCGTAGAGGGGGCTAGCAGGGCCAAAAACATTCAGTACTTC.

In nucleotides, the CDR3 is TGTGCCAGCAGCGTAGGGACGGGGAGGTCCTACGAGCAGTACTTC. Residues: CASSVGTGRSYEQYF. This chain joins TRBV9 and TRBJ2-7, with D possibly TRBD2 on 6 matching bases. Germline assignment: CDR1 SGDLS and CDR2 YYNGEE. CDR3 length equals 15 residues. Trimming left V 0 bases short and J 1 base short, with 11 bases between.

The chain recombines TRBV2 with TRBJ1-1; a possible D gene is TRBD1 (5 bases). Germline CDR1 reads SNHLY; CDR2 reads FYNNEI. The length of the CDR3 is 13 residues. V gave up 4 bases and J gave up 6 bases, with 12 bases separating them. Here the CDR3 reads CASSGSGGSEAFF. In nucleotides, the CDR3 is TGTGCCAGCAGTGGATCTGGGGGGTCTGAAGCTTTCTTT.

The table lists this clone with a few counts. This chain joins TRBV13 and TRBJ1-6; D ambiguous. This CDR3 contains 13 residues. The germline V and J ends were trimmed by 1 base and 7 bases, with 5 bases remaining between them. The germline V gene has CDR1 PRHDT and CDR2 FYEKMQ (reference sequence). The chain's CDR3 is CASSLDGNSPLHF. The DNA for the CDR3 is TGTGCCAGCAGCTTAGACGGGAATTCACCCCTCCACTTT.